This paragraph covers one T cell receptor beta chain sequence. Compared with germline, one end of the junction differs, possibly owing to a read error. The data are from a study of shared clonotypes between healthy human individuals. Study at large: For every donor, three CD4 naive, three CD4 memory, two CD8 naive and one CD8 memory plates were used.

Naive CD8 cells lacked CD45RO and underwent positive selection for CCR7, leaving out terminally differentiated effector memory CD45RA+ cells. Donors, healthy HIV-negative adults, lacked recent acute infections or vaccinations. All donors were Caucasian adults living in Nashville, Tennessee. Generated by immunoSEQ multiplex PCR, the TCRdb table keeps only in-frame clones and is missing some. The sample includes about 2 million clones, about 94% seen only once; the top ten take 1% to 1.3%. The germline V gene encodes CDR1 MNHNS and CDR2 SASEGT. This CDR3 has 16 amino acids. The receptor comes from a man aged 18 to 30 in good health. The V and J genes are TRBV6-1 and TRBJ1-5, with a weak D call TRBD1 (6 bases). The sample comprised naive CD8+ T cells sorted from blood. For the CDR3, the DNA is TGTGCCAGCAGCGAAGGGACACCTATTAGCAATCAGCCCCAGCATTTT. Its protein product is CASSEGTPISNQPQHF.